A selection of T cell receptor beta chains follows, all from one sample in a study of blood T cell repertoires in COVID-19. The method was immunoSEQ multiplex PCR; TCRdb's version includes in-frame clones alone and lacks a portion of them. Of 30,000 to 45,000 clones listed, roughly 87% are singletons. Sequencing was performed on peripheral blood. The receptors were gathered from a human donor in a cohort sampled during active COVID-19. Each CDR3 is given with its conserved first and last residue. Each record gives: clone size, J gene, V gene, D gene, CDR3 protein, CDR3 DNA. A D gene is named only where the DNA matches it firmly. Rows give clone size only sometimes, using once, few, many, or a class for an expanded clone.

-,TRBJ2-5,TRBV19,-,CACRASVQETQYF,TGTGCGTGCCGGGCTAGCGTTCAAGAGACCCAGTACTTC
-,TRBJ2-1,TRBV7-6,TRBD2,CASSLLAPGGSYNEQFF,TGTGCCAGCAGCTTACTAGCTCCGGGAGGGTCCTACAATGAGCAGTTCTTC
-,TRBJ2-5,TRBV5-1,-,CASSLAGYQETQYF,TGCGCCAGCAGCTTGGCCGGGTACCAAGAGACCCAGTACTTC
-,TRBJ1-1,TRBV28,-,CASSLTSNTEAFF,TGTGCCAGCAGTTTAACATCGAACACTGAAGCTTTCTTT
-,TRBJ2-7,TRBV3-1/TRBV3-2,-,CASSQENSREQYF,TGTGCCAGCAGCCAAGAGAATAGCCGCGAGCAGTACTTC
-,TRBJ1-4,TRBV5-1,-,CASSLARNEKLFF,TGCGCCAGCAGCTTGGCCCGTAATGAAAAACTGTTTTTT
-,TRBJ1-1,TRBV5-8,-,CASRWFRGEAFF,TGTGCCAGCAGGTGGTTTCGGGGTGAAGCTTTCTTT
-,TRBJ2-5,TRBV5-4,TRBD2,CASSTTSVQETQYF,TGTGCCAGCAGCACCACTAGCGTTCAGGAGACCCAGTACTTC
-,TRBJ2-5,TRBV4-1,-,CASGIDTGETQYF,TGCGCCAGCGGGATCGATACAGGGGAGACCCAGTACTTC
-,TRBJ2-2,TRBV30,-,CAWSGQGSGELFF,TGTGCCTGGAGTGGACAAGGGAGCGGGGAGCTGTTTTTT
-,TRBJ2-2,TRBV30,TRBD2,CAWEPGLAGGAPGTGELFF,TGTGCCTGGGAACCGGGACTAGCGGGGGGAGCTCCGGGCACCGGGGAGCTGTTTTTT
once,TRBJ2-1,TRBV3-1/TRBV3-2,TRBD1,CASSQGTGSYNEQFF,TGTGCCAGCAGCCAAGGGACAGGGTCCTACAATGAGCAGTTCTTC
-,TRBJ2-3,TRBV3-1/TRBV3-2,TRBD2,CASSQAVSGGARDTQYF,TGTGCCAGCAGCCAAGCGGTAAGCGGGGGGGCGAGAGATACGCAGTATTTT
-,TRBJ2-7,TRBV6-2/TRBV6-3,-,CASSYGGAEEQYF,TGTGCCAGCAGTTACGGCGGGGCGGAAGAGCAGTACTTC